This TCR beta chain is drawn from a study of T cell responses to AZD1222 COVID-19 vaccine. The data were produced by immunoSEQ multiplex PCR, yet TCRdb's version contains in-frame clones alone and is incomplete. The sample has approximately 100,000 clones, approximately 91% seen once; the top ten hold around 15%. Whole-study results and caveats: Spike-spanning, vaccine-associated CD4 TCRs were dominant at 160-218 and 743-854.

CDR3 length equals 14 residues. With 6 bases clipped from V and 10 bases from J, the junction kept 12 bases outside the gene matches. CDR1 MNHEY and CDR2 SVGAGI come from the germline V gene. In this sample, this clone turned up once. Its matching antigen is unknown. The receptor was isolated from an adult in good health. This material consisted of peripheral blood, taken on day 0 of AZD1222 vaccination. The chain has TRBV6-5 and TRBJ1-1; 9 bases are a match to TRBD1. The CDR3 region is CASRPGTGWIPAFF. The CDR3 coding sequence is TGTGCCAGCAGACCCGGGACAGGGTGGATTCCAGCTTTCTTT.